This T cell receptor (beta chain) stems from a study of chemoradiotherapy in HPV16-positive cancers. The repertoire was sequenced with immunoSEQ multiplex PCR; TCRdb's copy has only in-frame clones and lacks some. The table lists thousands of clones, more than 70% of them singletons. This clone was observed a single time. Its antigen remains unknown. General study points: Functional assays defining HPV-specific T cells used only a couple of HPV16-positive patients.

The sample was tumor tissue, taken from a patient who underwent chemoradiotherapy. This receptor was obtained from a human donor with HPV-associated anogenital cancer.

The CDR3 region is CASSLASGGGGAGETQYF. The CDR3 DNA reads TGTGCCAGCAGCTTAGCCTCCGGTGGCGGGGGGGCCGGTGAGACCCAGTACTTC. The chain is built from TRBV7-2 and TRBJ2-5; the match to TRBD2 covers 9 bases. Trimming at V came to 0 bases and at J to 5 bases, leaving 13 bases not matched to a gene. The CDR3 has 18 amino acids. Germline CDR1 reads SGHTA; CDR2 reads FQGNSA.